This TCR beta chain stems from a study of PD-1 blockade in mismatch repair-deficient tumors. Germline V lookup: CDR1 SQVTM, CDR2 ANQGSEA. This CDR3 is 13 amino acids long. Trimming took off 7 bases at V and 1 base at J, with 10 bases between the two ends. Data came from immunoSEQ multiplex PCR; TCRdb stores just in-frame clones and leaves some out. The sample holds about 130,000 clones, 88% seen once. This rearrangement joins TRBV29-1 to TRBJ2-2; D gene ambiguous. The source of this sequence is an adult with mismatch repair-deficient cancer. The starting material was peripheral blood, obtained almost 74 weeks after starting pembrolizumab. In DNA, the CDR3 is TGCAGCGGAGCGATTGGGAACACCGGGGAGCTGTTTTTT. Protein: CSGAIGNTGELFF.